The present T cell receptor beta chain was sequenced within a study of blood T cells in healthy people across ages. A sample-barcoded 5' primer and a J-beta primer mix were used in a second PCR of about 7 to 11 cycles. TCRdb re-called the 5' RACE reads with MiXCR, one entry per CDR3 protein. The profile shows about 640,000 distinct CDR3 sequences, approximately 30% of them singletons. The germline CDR1 and CDR2 sequences are LNHDA and SQIVND (reference sequence). V lost 4 bases, J lost 3 bases, and 12 bases lay in between. The CDR3 loop spans 15 amino acids. Study results and limitations: More naive CD4+ cells and higher diversity were found in long-lived than in aged donors. Observed TCR beta diversity per million T cells went down as age went up. This fall followed a roughly linear course with age.

With regard to this clonotype: Antigen unknown.

The receptor's source is a woman older than 75 in good health. Sequenced material: blood. The chain couples TRBV19 to TRBJ1-4, with TRBD1 as a possible D gene (6 bases). The DNA for the CDR3 is TGTGCCAGTAGTAGTCCCAGGGGCTCTAATGAAAAACTGTTTTTT. Translated, it gives CASSSPRGSNEKLFF.